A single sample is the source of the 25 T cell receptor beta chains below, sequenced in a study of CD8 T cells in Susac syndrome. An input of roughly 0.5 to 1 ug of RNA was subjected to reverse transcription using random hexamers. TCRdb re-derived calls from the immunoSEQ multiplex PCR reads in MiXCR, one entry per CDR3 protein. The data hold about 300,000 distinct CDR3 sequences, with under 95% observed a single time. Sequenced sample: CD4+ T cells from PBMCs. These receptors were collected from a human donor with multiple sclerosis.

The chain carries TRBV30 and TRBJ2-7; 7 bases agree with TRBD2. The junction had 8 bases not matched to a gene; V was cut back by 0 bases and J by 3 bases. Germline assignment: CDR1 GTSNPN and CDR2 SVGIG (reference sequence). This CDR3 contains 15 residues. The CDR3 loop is CAWSVQRGFRYEQYF. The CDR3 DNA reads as TGTGCCTGGAGTGTACAGCGGGGCTTTCGCTACGAGCAGTACTTC.

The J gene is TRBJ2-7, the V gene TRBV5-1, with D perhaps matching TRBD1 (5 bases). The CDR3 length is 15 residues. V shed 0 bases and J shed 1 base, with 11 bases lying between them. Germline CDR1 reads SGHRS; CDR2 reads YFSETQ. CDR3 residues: CASSLGPTGSYEQYF. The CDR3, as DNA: TGCGCCAGCAGCTTGGGACCTACAGGATCCTACGAGCAGTACTTC.

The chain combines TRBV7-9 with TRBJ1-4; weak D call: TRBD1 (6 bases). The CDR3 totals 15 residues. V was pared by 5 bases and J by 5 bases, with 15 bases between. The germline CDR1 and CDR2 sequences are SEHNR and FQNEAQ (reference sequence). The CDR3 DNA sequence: TGTGCCAGCAGCCTTACAGGGAGGCCGAATGAAAAACTGTTTTTT. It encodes CASSLTGRPNEKLFF.

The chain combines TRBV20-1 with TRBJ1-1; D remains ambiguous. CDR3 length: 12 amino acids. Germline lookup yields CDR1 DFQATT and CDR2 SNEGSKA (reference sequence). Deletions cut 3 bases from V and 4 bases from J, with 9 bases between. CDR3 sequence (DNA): TGCAGTGCTAGGAGGCGGAGCACTGAAGCTTTCTTT. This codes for CSARRRSTEAFF.

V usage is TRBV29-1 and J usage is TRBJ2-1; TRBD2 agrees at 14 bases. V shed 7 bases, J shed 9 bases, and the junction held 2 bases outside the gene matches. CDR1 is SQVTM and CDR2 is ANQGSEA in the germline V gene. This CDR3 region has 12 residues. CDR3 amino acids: CSAGLAGGEQFF. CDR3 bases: TGCAGCGCTGGACTAGCGGGAGGTGAGCAGTTCTTC.

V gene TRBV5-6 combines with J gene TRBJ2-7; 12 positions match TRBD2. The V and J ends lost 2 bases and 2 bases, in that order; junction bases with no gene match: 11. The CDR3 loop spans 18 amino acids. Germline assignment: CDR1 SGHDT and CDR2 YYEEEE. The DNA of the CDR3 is TGTGCCAGCAGCTTTCCCGTACTGACTAGCGGGAGAACCTACGAGCAGTACTTC. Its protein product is CASSFPVLTSGRTYEQYF. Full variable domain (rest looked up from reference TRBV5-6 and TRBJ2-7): DAGVTQSPTHLIKTRGQQVTLRCSPKSGHDTVSWYQQALGQGPQFIFQYYEEEERQRGNFPDRFSGHQFPNYSSELNVNALLLGDSALYLCASSFPVLTSGRTYEQYFGPGTRLTVT.

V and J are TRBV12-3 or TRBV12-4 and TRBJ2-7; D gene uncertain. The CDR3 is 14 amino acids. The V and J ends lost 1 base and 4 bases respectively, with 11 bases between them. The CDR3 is CASSLGRQVYEQYF. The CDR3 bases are TGTGCCAGCAGTTTAGGACGGCAGGTTTACGAGCAGTACTTC.

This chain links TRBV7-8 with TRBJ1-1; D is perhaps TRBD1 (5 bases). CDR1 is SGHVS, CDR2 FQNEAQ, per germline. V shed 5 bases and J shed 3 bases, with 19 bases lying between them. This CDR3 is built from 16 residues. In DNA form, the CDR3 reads TGTGCCAGCAGCCGTCGGGCCTCCGAGGGGTACACTGAAGCTTTCTTT. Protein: CASSRRASEGYTEAFF.

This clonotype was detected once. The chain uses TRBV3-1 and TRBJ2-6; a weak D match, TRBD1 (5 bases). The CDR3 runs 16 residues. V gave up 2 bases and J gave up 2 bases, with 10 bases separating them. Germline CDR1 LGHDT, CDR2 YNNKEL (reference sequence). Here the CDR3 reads CASSQYEGAGANVLTF. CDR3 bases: TGTGCCAGCAGCCAATACGAAGGGGCTGGGGCCAACGTCCTGACTTTC.

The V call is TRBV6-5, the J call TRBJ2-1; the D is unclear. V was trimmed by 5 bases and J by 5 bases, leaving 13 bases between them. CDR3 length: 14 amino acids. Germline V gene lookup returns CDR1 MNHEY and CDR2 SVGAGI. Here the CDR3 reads CASSPMAANNEQFF. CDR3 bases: TGTGCCAGCAGTCCAATGGCCGCCAACAATGAGCAGTTCTTC.

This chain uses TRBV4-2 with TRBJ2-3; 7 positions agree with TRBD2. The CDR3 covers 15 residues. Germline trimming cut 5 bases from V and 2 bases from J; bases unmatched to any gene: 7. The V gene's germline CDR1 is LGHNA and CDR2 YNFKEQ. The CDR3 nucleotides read TGTGCCAGCAGCGAAGCCAGCGGGGACACAGATACGCAGTATTTT. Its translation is CASSEASGDTDTQYF.

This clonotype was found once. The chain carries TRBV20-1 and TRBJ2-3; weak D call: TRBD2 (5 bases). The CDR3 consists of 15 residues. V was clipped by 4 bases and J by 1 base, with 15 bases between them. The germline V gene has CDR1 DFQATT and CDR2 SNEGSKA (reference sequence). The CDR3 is CSANGASRGTDTQYF. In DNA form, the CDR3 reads TGCAGTGCTAATGGTGCTAGCCGCGGCACAGATACGCAGTATTTT.

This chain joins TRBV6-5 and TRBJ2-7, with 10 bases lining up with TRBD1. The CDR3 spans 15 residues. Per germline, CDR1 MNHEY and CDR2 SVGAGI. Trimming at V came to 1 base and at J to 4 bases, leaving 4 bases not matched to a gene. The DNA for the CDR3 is TGTGCCAGCAGTTACTTTTCGGGACAGGGGTACGAGCAGTACTTC. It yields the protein CASSYFSGQGYEQYF.

Here the CDR3 reads CATSRDAVTLYGYTF. The CDR3 coding sequence is TGTGCCACCAGCAGAGATGCAGTTACCCTCTATGGCTACACCTTC. The chain carries TRBV15 and TRBJ1-2; D is unclear. V was clipped by 0 bases and J by 4 bases, with 12 bases between them. Germline values: CDR1 LNHNV, CDR2 YYDKDF (reference sequence). The CDR3 consists of 15 residues.

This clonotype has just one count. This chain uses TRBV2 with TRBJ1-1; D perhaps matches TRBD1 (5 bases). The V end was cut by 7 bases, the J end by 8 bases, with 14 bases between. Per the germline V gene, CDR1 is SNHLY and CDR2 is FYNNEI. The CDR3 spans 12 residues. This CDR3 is CASNFGGAEAFF. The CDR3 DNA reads TGTGCCAGCAACTTTGGGGGTGCCGAAGCTTTCTTT.

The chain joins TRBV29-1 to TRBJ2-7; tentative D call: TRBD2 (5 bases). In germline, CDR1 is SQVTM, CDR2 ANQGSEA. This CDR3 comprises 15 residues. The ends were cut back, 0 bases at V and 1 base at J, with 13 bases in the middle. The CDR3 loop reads CSVEDYEEASYEQYF. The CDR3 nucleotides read TGCAGCGTTGAAGATTACGAGGAGGCGTCCTACGAGCAGTACTTC.

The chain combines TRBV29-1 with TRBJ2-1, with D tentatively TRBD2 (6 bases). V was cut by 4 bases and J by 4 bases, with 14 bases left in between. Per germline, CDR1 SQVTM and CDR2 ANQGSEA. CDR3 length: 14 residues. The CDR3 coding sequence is TGCAGCGTTGGGGGTTCGGGGGATTACAATGAGCAGTTCTTC. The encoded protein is CSVGGSGDYNEQFF.

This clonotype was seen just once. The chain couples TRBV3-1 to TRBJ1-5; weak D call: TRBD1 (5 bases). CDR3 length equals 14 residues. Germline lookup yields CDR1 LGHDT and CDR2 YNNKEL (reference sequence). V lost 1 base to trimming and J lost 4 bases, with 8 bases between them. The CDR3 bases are TGTGCCAGCAGCCAAGGGGGGGGGAATCAGCCCCAGCATTTT. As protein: CASSQGGGNQPQHF.

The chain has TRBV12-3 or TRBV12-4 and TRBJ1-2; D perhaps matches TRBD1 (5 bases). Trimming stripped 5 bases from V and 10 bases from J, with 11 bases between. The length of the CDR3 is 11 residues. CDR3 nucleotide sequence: TGTGCCAGCAGTCCGGGACTTCCCTACACCTTC. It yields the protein CASSPGLPYTF.

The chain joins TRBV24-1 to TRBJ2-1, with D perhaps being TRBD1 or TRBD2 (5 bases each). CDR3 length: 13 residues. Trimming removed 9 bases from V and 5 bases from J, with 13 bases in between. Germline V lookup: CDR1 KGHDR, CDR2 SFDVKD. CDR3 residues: CATGTPNDNEQFF. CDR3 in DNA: TGTGCCACCGGGACCCCGAACGACAATGAGCAGTTCTTC.

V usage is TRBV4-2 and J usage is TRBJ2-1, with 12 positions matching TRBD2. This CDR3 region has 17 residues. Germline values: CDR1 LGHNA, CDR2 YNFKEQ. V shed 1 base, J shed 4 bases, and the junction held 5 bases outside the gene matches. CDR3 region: CASSQAQLAGGYNEQFF. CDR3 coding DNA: TGTGCCAGCAGCCAAGCCCAACTAGCGGGGGGTTACAATGAGCAGTTCTTC.

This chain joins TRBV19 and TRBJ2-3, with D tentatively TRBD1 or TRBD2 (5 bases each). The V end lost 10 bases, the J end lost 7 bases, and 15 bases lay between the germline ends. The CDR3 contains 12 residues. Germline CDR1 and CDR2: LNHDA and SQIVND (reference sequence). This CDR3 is CATRGPFNTQYF. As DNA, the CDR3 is TGTGCCACGAGGGGACCTTTCAATACGCAGTATTTT.

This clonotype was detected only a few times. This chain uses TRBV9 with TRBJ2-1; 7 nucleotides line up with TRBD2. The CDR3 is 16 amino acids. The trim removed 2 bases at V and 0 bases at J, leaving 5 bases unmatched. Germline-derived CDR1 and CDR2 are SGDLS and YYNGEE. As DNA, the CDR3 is TGTGCCAGCAGCGTCGTCGGGGGGAGCTCCTACAATGAGCAGTTCTTC. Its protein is CASSVVGGSSYNEQFF.

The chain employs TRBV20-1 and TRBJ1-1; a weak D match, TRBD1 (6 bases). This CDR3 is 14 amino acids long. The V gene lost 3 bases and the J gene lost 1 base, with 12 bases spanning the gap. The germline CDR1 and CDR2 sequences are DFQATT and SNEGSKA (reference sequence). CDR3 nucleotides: TGCAGTGCTAGGCCCCGGGGGGCGAACACTGAAGCTTTCTTT. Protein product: CSARPRGANTEAFF.

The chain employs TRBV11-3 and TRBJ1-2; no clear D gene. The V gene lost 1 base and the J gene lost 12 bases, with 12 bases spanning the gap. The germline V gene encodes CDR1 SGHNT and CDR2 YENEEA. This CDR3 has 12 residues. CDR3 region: CASSLGRAGNTF. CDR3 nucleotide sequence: TGTGCCAGCAGCTTAGGACGGGCGGGAAACACCTTC.